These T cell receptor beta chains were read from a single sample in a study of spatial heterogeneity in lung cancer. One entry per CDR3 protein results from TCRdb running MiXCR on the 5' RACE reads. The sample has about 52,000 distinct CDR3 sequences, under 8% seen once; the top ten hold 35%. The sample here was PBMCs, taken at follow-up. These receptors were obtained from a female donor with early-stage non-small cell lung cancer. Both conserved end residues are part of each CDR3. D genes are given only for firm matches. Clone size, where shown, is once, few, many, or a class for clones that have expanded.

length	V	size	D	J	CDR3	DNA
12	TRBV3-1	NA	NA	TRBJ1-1	CASSQLDTEAFF	TGTGCCAGCAGCCAACTGGACACTGAAGCTTTCTTT
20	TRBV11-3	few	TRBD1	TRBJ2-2	CASSLGRGRGPTRHTGELFF	TGTGCCAGCAGCTTGGGAAGAGGCAGGGGGCCAACTCGTCACACCGGGGAGCTGTTTTTT
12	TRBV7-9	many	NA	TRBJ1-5	CASSRGNQPQHF	TGTGCCAGCAGCCGGGGCAATCAGCCCCAGCATTTT
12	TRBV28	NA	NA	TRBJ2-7	CASSAIPYEQYF	TGTGCCAGCAGTGCGATCCCCTACGAGCAGTACTTC
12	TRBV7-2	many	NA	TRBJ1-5	CASSSPSQPQHF	TGTGCCAGCAGCTCTCCCTCTCAGCCCCAGCATTTT
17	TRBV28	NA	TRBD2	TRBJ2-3	CASSLAASSGKTDTQYF	TGTGCCAGCAGTTTAGCGGCGTCTAGCGGGAAGACAGATACGCAGTATTTT
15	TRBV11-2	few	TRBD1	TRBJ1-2	CASSTLEGGGYGYTF	TGTGCCAGCAGCACACTAGAAGGGGGCGGCTATGGCTACACCTTC
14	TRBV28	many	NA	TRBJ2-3	CASSYGSPKDTQYF	TGTGCCAGCAGTTACGGCAGCCCCAAGGATACGCAGTATTTT
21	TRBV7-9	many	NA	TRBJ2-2	CASSPPFPPFRGVTNTGELFF	TGTGCCAGCAGCCCCCCTTTTCCTCCGTTCAGAGGGGTGACGAACACCGGGGAGCTGTTTTTT
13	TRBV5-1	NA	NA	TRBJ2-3	CASSLSFTDTQYF	TGCGCCAGCAGCTTGTCATTCACAGATACGCAGTATTTT
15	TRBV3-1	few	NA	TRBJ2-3	CASSQYLGTLSTQYF	TGTGCCAGCAGCCAATATTTAGGGACCCTCAGTACGCAGTATTTT
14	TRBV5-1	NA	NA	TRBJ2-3	CASSLETSGNTQYF	TGCGCCAGCAGCTTGGAGACTAGTGGAAATACGCAGTATTTT
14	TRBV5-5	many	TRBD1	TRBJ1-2	CASSLRQGNYGYTF	TGTGCCAGCAGCTTACGACAGGGCAACTATGGCTACACCTTC
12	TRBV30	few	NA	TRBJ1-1	CAWSRGGTEAFF	TGTGCCTGGTCTCGGGGCGGCACTGAAGCTTTCTTT
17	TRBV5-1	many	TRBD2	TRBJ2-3	CASSRWTSGGDADTQYF	TGCGCCAGCAGCCGCTGGACTAGCGGGGGGGACGCAGATACGCAGTATTTT
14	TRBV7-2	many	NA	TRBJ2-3	CASSFIPGGDTQYF	TGTGCCAGCAGCTTCATCCCAGGCGGAGATACGCAGTATTTT
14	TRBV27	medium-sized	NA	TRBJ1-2	CASRPPAGRNGYTF	TGTGCCAGCAGACCCCCCGCAGGGAGGAATGGCTACACCTTC
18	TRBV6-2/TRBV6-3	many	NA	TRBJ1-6	CASIDRFGSSSYNSPLHF	TGTGCCAGCATCGACCGGTTCGGATCCAGCTCCTATAATTCACCCCTCCACTTT
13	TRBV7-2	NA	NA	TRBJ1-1	CASSLSWDTEAFF	TGTGCCAGCAGCTTATCATGGGACACTGAAGCTTTCTTT
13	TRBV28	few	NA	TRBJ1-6	CASEDTGNSPLHF	TGTGCCAGCGAGGACACGGGAAATTCACCCCTCCACTTT
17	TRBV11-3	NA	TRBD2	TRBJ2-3	CASSFGVAGGRADTQYF	TGTGCCAGCAGCTTTGGGGTAGCGGGGGGCCGGGCAGATACGCAGTATTTT
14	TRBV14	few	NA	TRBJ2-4	CASSRKNVGNIQYF	TGTGCCAGCAGCAGAAAAAACGTGGGCAACATTCAGTACTTC
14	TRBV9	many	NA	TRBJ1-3	CASSPRRTGNTIYF	TGTGCCAGCAGCCCCCGAAGGACTGGAAACACCATATATTTT
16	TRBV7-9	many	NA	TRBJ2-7	CASSSDFGQLSYEQYF	TGTGCCAGCAGCTCCGACTTCGGACAGCTCTCCTACGAGCAGTACTTC
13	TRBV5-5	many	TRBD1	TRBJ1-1	CASSFQGDTEAFF	TGTGCCAGCAGCTTCCAGGGGGACACTGAAGCTTTCTTT
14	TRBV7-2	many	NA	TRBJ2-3	CASGRPGPTDTQYF	TGTGCCAGCGGCCGGCCCGGGCCCACAGATACGCAGTATTTT
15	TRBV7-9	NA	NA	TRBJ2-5	CASSLTTGRWETQYF	TGTGCCAGCAGCTTAACAACAGGGAGATGGGAGACCCAGTACTTC
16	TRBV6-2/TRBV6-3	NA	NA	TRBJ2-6	CASSYREGAGANVLTF	TGTGCCAGCAGTTACCGCGAGGGGGCTGGGGCCAACGTCCTGACTTTC
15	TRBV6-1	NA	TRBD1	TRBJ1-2	CASNDRGGANYGYTF	TGTGCCAGCAACGACAGGGGGGGAGCTAACTATGGCTACACCTTC
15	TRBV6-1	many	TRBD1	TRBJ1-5	CASSAGQTHNQPQHF	TGTGCCAGCAGTGCGGGACAGACGCACAATCAGCCCCAGCATTTT
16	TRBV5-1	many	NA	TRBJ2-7	CASSLVGPPSSYEQYF	TGCGCCAGCAGCTTGGTTGGACCGCCGAGCTCCTACGAGCAGTACTTC
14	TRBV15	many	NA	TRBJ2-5	CATSRDPQQETQYF	TGTGCCACCAGCAGAGATCCACAGCAAGAGACCCAGTACTTC
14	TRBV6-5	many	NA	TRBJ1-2	CASSPPNQNYGYTF	TGTGCCAGCAGTCCCCCAAATCAGAACTATGGCTACACCTTC
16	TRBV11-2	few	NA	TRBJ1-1	CASNSQAGQMNTEAFF	TGTGCCAGCAACTCCCAGGCCGGGCAGATGAACACTGAAGCTTTCTTT
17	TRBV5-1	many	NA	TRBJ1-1	CASSLGLPGTPNTEAFF	TGCGCCAGCAGCTTGGGCCTTCCCGGGACGCCGAACACTGAAGCTTTCTTT
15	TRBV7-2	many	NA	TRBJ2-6	CASSLWTPGANVLTF	TGTGCCAGCAGCTTATGGACGCCTGGGGCCAACGTCCTGACTTTC
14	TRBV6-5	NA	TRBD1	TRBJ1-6	CASSNRGRDSPLHF	TGTGCCAGCAGTAACAGGGGGAGGGATTCACCCCTCCACTTT
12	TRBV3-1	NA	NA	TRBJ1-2	CASRNGNYGYTF	TGTGCCAGCAGAAACGGGAACTATGGCTACACCTTC
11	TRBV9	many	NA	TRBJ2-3	CASSARGSVDF	TGTGCCAGCAGCGCTCGAGGCAGCGTGGATTTT
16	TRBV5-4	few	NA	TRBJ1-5	CASSNNARGDNQPQHF	TGTGCCAGCAGCAACAATGCGAGGGGGGATAATCAGCCCCAGCATTTT
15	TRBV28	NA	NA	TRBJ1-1	CASMTPTRGFTEAFF	TGTGCCAGCATGACTCCGACCCGCGGGTTCACTGAAGCTTTCTTT
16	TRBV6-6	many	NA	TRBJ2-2	CASRIAGAPNTGELFF	TGTGCCAGCCGTATTGCGGGGGCTCCGAACACCGGGGAGCTGTTTTTT
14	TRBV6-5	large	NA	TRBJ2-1	CASSYTFVGHEQFF	TGTGCCAGCAGTTATACGTTCGTCGGACATGAGCAGTTCTTC
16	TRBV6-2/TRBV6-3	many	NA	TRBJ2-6	CASRPRGASGANVLTF	TGTGCCAGCAGACCCAGGGGAGCCTCTGGGGCCAACGTCCTGACTTTC
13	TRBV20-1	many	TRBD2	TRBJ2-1	CSARRGSYNEQFF	TGCAGTGCTAGGCGGGGGAGCTACAATGAGCAGTTCTTC